A selection of T cell receptor beta chains follows, all from one sample in a study of OX40 agonist ivuxolimab in advanced cancers. Some clones are missing from TCRdb's copy, which holds only in-frame ones; the method was immunoSEQ multiplex PCR. The sample yields over 65,000 clones, about 90% seen once. Sequences were derived from CD4+ or CD8+ T cells sorted from blood, sampled in a trial of the OX40 agonist ivuxolimab. The source of these receptors is an adult with an advanced solid tumor such as melanoma, head and neck, liver or kidney cancer. Both conserved end residues are part of each CDR3. D genes are given only for firm matches. The size entry is marked missing in some rows and otherwise reads once, few, many or a size class.

abundance,j_gene,d_gene,v_gene,CDR3aa,CDR3nt
-,TRBJ1-2,-,TRBV5-1,CASSFESEGVQF,TGCGCCAGCAGCTTTGAGTCAGAAGGGGTCCAATTC
-,TRBJ1-2,-,TRBV30,CAWRVQGYGYTF,TGTGCCTGGAGGGTACAGGGTTATGGCTACACCTTC
-,TRBJ1-4,-,TRBV4-1,CASSQRVLREKLFF,TGCGCCAGCAGCCAACGGGTCTTAAGAGAAAAACTGTTTTTT
-,TRBJ2-5,-,TRBV21-1,CASSKVSSGETQYF,TGTGCCAGCAGCAAAGTTTCTAGCGGAGAGACCCAGTACTTC
-,TRBJ2-5,TRBD1,TRBV6-6,CASVSTGGEETQYF,TGTGCCAGCGTCTCAACAGGGGGCGAAGAGACCCAGTACTTC
-,TRBJ1-1,-,TRBV29-1,CSVEEGQGVTEAFF,TGCAGCGTTGAAGAGGGTCAGGGTGTCACTGAAGCTTTCTTT
-,TRBJ1-5,TRBD1,TRBV7-6,CASSGRTGGGNQPQHF,TGTGCCAGCAGCGGAAGGACAGGGGGAGGCAATCAGCCCCAGCATTTT
-,TRBJ2-3,-,TRBV5-1,CASSLRGGGITDTQYF,TGCGCCAGCAGCTTGCGTGGAGGGGGCATCACAGATACGCAGTATTTT
few,TRBJ1-2,-,TRBV10-1,CASRRTLSWYGYTF,TGCGCCAGCAGGAGGACTCTATCATGGTATGGCTACACCTTC
-,TRBJ2-5,TRBD1,TRBV5-3,CARSFPGQGELGETQYF,TGTGCCAGAAGCTTCCCGGGACAGGGGGAATTGGGAGAGACCCAGTACTTC
once,TRBJ1-1,-,TRBV4-3,CASSQVRGTGTEAFF,TGCGCCAGCAGCCAAGTGAGGGGGACCGGCACTGAAGCTTTCTTT
-,TRBJ1-1,TRBD1,TRBV11-3,CASSTGQGVITEAFF,TGTGCCAGCAGCACCGGACAGGGGGTAATCACTGAAGCTTTCTTT
-,TRBJ2-2,TRBD2,TRBV2,CASSRSGGGTGELFF,TGTGCCAGCAGTCGGTCGGGAGGAGGAACCGGGGAGCTGTTTTTT
-,TRBJ2-1,-,TRBV27,CASRLEFYNEQFF,TGTGCCAGCAGACTGGAATTTTACAATGAGCAGTTCTTC
-,TRBJ1-4,-,TRBV12-5,CASGLIRGDEKLFF,TGTGCTAGTGGTTTGATAAGGGGCGACGAAAAACTGTTTTTT
-,TRBJ2-7,-,TRBV4-2,CASSQGEDRAYEQYF,TGTGCCAGCAGCCAAGGAGAGGACAGAGCCTACGAGCAGTACTTC
-,TRBJ2-3,-,TRBV7-6,CASSLAPLRTDTQYF,TGTGCCAGCAGCTTAGCCCCCTTGCGCACAGATACGCAGTATTTT
-,TRBJ1-2,TRBD1,TRBV28,CASTPRGQGDYGYTF,TGTGCCAGCACTCCTAGGGGACAGGGAGACTATGGCTACACCTTC
-,TRBJ1-1,-,TRBV30,CAWSLRAGAFF,TGTGCCTGGAGTTTGAGGGCCGGAGCTTTCTTT
-,TRBJ1-4,-,TRBV7-9,CASSRVGALGEKLFF,TGTGCCAGCAGCCGAGTGGGGGCCCTCGGGGAAAAACTGTTTTTT
-,TRBJ1-5,-,TRBV28,CASSIGVNQPQHF,TGTGCCAGCAGTATAGGGGTTAATCAGCCCCAGCATTTT
-,TRBJ1-2,-,TRBV9,CASSVGTDYGYTF,TGTGCCAGCAGCGTAGGGACAGACTATGGCTACACCTTC
once,TRBJ1-5,-,TRBV2,CASSALLTELVSQHF,TGTGCCAGCAGTGCCCTTCTAACAGAGCTGGTATCCCAGCATTTT
-,TRBJ2-7,TRBD1,TRBV28,CASSPRGQPSYEQYF,TGTGCCAGCAGTCCCAGGGGACAGCCTTCCTACGAGCAGTACTTC
few,TRBJ2-3,-,TRBV9,CASSGGLTLAGDTQYF,TGTGCCAGCAGCGGGGGACTCACCCTCGCGGGAGATACGCAGTATTTT
-,TRBJ1-5,-,TRBV30,CAWSVGINQPQHF,TGTGCCTGGAGTGTAGGAATCAATCAGCCCCAGCATTTT
-,TRBJ1-3,-,TRBV19,CASSINRDSVSGNTIYF,TGTGCCAGTAGTATTAACAGAGACAGCGTCTCTGGAAACACCATATATTTT
-,TRBJ2-3,TRBD2,TRBV7-3,CASSLNSGRTDTQYF,TGTGCCAGCAGCTTGAACAGCGGGAGGACAGATACGCAGTATTTT
-,TRBJ2-2,-,TRBV27,CASSWWYAGELFF,TGTGCCAGCAGTTGGTGGTACGCCGGGGAGCTGTTTTTT
-,TRBJ2-2,TRBD2,TRBV6-1,CASSELQGGFWAGELFF,TGTGCCAGCAGTGAACTTCAGGGAGGGTTCTGGGCCGGGGAGCTGTTTTTT
-,TRBJ2-3,-,TRBV4-3,CASSGSGAITDTQYF,TGCGCCAGCAGCGGATCAGGGGCGATCACAGATACGCAGTATTTT
few,TRBJ2-3,-,TRBV15,CATSTGLADTQYF,TGTGCCACCAGCACCGGGCTCGCAGATACGCAGTATTTT
once,TRBJ1-6,-,TRBV2,CASSEMINSPLHF,TGTGCCAGCAGTGAAATGATCAATTCACCCCTCCACTTT
once,TRBJ2-3,-,TRBV2,CASRSVGVSTDTQYF,TGTGCCAGCAGATCCGTCGGGGTTAGCACAGATACGCAGTATTTT
-,TRBJ2-6,TRBD1,TRBV15,CATSRMTGTGNIKDTSGANVLTF,TGTGCCACCAGCAGAATGACCGGGACAGGGAACATTAAGGACACCTCTGGGGCCAACGTCCTGACTTTC
-,TRBJ2-7,TRBD1,TRBV19,CASNSGTGSYEQYF,TGTGCCAGTAACTCCGGGACAGGGTCCTACGAGCAGTACTTC
-,TRBJ1-2,-,TRBV19,CASSIGSGYTF,TGTGCCAGTAGTATTGGGTCTGGCTACACCTTC
-,TRBJ2-3,-,TRBV6-5,CASSLTDTQYF,TGTGCCAGCAGTCTTACAGATACGCAGTATTTT
-,TRBJ1-1,-,TRBV4-2,CASSQEVNTEAFF,TGTGCCAGCAGCCAAGAAGTAAACACTGAAGCTTTCTTT
-,TRBJ2-3,TRBD2,TRBV11-2,CASSPQAGETDTQYF,TGTGCCAGCAGCCCACAAGCGGGAGAGACAGATACGCAGTATTTT
-,TRBJ1-1,-,TRBV11-3,CASSLDPGSPEAFF,TGTGCCAGCAGCTTAGATCCCGGGTCCCCTGAAGCTTTCTTT
-,TRBJ2-4,-,TRBV9,CASSASGARGNIQYF,TGTGCCAGCAGCGCCTCCGGGGCCCGTGGGAACATTCAGTACTTC
-,TRBJ2-5,TRBD2,TRBV5-4,CASSWGLAGGGQYF,TGTGCCAGCAGTTGGGGACTAGCGGGAGGTGGCCAGTACTTC
-,TRBJ1-5,-,TRBV5-1,CASSLTKVYQPQHF,TGCGCCAGCAGCTTGACCAAGGTGTATCAGCCCCAGCATTTT
-,TRBJ1-4,-,TRBV11-3,CASSPAGEKLFF,TGTGCCAGCAGCCCTGCGGGCGAAAAACTGTTTTTT
-,TRBJ2-2,-,TRBV6-6,CASRLHLATGELFF,TGTGCCAGCAGGCTCCATCTAGCGACCGGGGAGCTGTTTTTT
-,TRBJ2-1,-,TRBV19,CASSTYRAPSSYNEQFF,TGTGCCAGTAGTACATACAGGGCCCCCAGCTCCTACAATGAGCAGTTCTTC
-,TRBJ2-7,-,TRBV28,CASSLVQARYEQYF,TGTGCCAGCAGTTTAGTACAGGCTCGCTACGAGCAGTACTTC
-,TRBJ1-1,-,TRBV19,CASTPGSNTEAFF,TGTGCCAGTACCCCCGGGTCTAACACTGAAGCTTTCTTT
-,TRBJ1-5,-,TRBV28,CASTSLLRGNQPQHF,TGTGCCAGCACCTCATTACTCCGGGGCAATCAGCCCCAGCATTTT
once,TRBJ2-1,-,TRBV7-2,CASSSEPGLKFF,TGTGCCAGCAGCTCAGAACCGGGACTCAAGTTCTTC
-,TRBJ1-6,-,TRBV5-1,CASSLDGDSPLHF,TGCGCCAGCAGCTTGGACGGGGATTCACCCCTCCACTTT
-,TRBJ2-3,TRBD2,TRBV27,CASSTGTSGIGTDTQYF,TGTGCCAGCAGTACTGGGACTAGCGGGATAGGCACAGATACGCAGTATTTT
-,TRBJ2-1,TRBD2,TRBV28,CASNLGGRAYNEQFF,TGTGCCAGTAACCTCGGCGGGAGGGCCTACAATGAGCAGTTCTTC
once,TRBJ1-1,TRBD1,TRBV6-1,CASIPGQGSEAFF,TGTGCCAGCATTCCCGGACAGGGGTCTGAAGCTTTCTTT
-,TRBJ2-5,-,TRBV5-1,CASSYFVRETQYF,TGCGCCAGCAGCTACTTTGTCCGAGAGACCCAGTACTTC
-,TRBJ1-2,TRBD1,TRBV5-1,CASSLWVGQGAMLTRAGYTF,TGCGCCAGCAGCTTGTGGGTTGGACAGGGGGCAATGTTGACGCGGGCTGGCTACACCTTC